This T cell receptor (beta chain) was sequenced in a study of blood T cell repertoires in COVID-19. The protocol was immunoSEQ multiplex PCR, while the TCRdb copy is restricted to in-frame clones and leaves out a portion. Altogether around 300,000 clones are present, about 85% being singletons, with the ten largest covering about an eighth. The sample comprised peripheral blood. The sequence was obtained from a human donor in a cohort sampled during active COVID-19.

The CDR3, as DNA: TGTGCCAGCTCACCAGTAGCGGCCCGAGAGAATGAGCAGTTCTTC. This encodes CASSPVAARENEQFF. V gene TRBV18 combines with J gene TRBJ2-1; TRBD2 might be the D (6 bases). Trimming stripped 2 bases from V and 7 bases from J, with 15 bases between. Germline V gene data show CDR1 as KGHSH and CDR2 as LQKENI. The CDR3 is made up of 15 amino acids.